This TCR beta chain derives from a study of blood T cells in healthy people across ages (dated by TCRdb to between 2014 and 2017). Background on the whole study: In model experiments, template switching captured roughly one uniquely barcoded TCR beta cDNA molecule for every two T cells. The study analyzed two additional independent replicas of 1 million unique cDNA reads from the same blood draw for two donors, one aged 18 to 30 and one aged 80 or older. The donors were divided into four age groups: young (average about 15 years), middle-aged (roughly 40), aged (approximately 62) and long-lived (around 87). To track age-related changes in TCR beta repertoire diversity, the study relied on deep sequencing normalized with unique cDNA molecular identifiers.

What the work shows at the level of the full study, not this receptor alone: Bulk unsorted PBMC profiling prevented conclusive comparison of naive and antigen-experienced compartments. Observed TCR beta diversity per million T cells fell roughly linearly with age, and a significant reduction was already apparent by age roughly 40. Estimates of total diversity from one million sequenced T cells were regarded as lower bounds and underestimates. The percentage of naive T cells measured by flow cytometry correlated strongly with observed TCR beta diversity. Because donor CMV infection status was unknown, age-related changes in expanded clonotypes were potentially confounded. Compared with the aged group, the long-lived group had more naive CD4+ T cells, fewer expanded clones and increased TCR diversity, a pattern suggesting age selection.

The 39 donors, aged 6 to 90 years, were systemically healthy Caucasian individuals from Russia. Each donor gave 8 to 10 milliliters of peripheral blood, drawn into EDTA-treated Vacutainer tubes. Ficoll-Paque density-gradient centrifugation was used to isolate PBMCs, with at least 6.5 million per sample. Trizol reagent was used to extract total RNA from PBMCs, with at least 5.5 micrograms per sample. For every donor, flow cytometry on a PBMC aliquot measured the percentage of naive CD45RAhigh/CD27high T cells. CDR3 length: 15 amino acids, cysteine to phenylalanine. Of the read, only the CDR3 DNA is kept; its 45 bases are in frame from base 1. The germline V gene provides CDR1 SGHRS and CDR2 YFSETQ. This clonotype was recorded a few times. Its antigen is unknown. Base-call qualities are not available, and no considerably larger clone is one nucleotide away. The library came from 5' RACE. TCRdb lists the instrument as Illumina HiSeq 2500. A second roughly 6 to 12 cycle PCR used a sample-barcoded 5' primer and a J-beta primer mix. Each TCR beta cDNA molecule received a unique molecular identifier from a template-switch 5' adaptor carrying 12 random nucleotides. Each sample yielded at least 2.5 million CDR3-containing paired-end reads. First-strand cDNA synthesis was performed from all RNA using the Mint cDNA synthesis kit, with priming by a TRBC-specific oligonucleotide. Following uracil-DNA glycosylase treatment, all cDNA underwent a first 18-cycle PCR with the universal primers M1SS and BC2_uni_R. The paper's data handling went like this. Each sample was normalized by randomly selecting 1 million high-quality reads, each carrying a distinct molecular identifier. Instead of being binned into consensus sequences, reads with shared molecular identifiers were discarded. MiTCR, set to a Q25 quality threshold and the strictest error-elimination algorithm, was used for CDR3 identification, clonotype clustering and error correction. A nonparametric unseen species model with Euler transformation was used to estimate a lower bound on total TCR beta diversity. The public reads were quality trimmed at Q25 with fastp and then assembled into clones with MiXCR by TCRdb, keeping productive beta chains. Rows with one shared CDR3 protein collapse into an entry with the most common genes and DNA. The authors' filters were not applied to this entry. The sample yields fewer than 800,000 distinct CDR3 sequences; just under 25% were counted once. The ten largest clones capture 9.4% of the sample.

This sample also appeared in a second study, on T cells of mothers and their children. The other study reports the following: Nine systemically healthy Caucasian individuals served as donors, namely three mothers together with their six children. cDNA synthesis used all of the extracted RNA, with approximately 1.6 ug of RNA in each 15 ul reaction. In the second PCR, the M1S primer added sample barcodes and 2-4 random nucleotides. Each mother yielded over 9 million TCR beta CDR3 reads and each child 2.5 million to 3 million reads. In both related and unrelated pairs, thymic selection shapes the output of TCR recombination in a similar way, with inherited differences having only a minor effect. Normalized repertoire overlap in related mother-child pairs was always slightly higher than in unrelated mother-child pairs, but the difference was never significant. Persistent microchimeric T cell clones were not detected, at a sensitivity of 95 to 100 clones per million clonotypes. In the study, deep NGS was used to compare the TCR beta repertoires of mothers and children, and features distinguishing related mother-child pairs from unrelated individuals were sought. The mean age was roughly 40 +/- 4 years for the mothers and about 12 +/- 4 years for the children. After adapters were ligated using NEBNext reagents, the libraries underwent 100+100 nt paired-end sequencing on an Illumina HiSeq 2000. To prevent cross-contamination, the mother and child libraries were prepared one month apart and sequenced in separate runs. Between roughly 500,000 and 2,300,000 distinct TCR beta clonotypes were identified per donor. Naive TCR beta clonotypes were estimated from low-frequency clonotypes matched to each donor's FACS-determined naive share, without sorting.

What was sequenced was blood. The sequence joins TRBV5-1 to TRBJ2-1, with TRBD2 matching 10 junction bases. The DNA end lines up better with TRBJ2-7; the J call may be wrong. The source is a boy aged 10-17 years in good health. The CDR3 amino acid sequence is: CASSFSSGSSYEQYF. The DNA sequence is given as TGCGCCAGCAGCTTCTCTAGCGGGAGTAGCTACGAGCAGTACTTC.